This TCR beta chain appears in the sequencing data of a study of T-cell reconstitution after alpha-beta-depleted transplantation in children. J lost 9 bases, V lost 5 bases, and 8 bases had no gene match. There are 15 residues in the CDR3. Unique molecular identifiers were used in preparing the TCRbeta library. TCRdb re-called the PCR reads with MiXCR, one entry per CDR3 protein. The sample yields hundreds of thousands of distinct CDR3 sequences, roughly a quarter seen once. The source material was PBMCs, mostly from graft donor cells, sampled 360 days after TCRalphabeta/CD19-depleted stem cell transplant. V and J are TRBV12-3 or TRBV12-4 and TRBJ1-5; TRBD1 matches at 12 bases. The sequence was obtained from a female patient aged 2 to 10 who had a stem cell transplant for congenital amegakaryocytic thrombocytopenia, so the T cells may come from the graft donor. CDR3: CASSTGQGAFGPQHF. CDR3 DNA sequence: TGTGCCAGCAGTACGGGACAGGGGGCTTTCGGGCCCCAGCATTTT.